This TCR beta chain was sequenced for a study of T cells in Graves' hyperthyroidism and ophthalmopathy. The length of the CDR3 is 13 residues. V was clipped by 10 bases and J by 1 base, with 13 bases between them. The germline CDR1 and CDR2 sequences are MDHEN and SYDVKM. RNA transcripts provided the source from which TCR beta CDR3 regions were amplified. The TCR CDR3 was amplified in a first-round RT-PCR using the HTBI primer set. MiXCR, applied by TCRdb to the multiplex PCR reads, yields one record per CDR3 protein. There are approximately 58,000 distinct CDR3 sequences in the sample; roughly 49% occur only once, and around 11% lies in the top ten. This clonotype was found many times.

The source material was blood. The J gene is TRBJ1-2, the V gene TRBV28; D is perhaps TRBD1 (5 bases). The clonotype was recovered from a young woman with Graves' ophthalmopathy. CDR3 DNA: TGTGCCACCCCGGGGGACCATAACTATGGCTACACCTTC. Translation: CATPGDHNYGYTF.